Below, 9 T cell receptor beta chains from the same sample are listed, as sequenced in a study of graft-versus-host responses after intestinal transplantation. For these TCRs, the target antigens are not known. Profiled with immunoSEQ multiplex PCR; TCRdb holds only in-frame clones, not every one. The table records approximately 97,000 clones, about nine tenths of them present only once. This material consisted of unstimulated CD4+ T cells sorted from spleen or lymph node cells, taken before transplant. Receptors originate from a human donor who was the organ donor for an intestinal transplant.

V is TRBV27 and J is TRBJ2-5; D is unclear. Germline lookup yields CDR1 MNHEY and CDR2 SMNVEV (reference sequence). The CDR3 spans 14 residues. V dropped 6 bases and J dropped 5 bases, with 16 bases sitting between them. CDR3 coding DNA: TGTGCCAGCAGCCACCAACTTGAGGAGGAGACCCAGTACTTC. Translation: CASSHQLEEETQYF.

The CDR3 loop is CASSLWTGDDGYTF. DNA for the CDR3: TGTGCCAGCTCACTTTGGACAGGCGACGATGGCTACACCTTC. The chain joins TRBV18 to TRBJ1-2; 7 nucleotides line up with TRBD1. Germline CDR1 and CDR2: KGHSH and LQKENI. The CDR3 is made up of 14 amino acids. The trim removed 4 bases at V and 6 bases at J, leaving 8 bases unmatched.

V and J are TRBV6-5 and TRBJ1-2; unclear D gene. This CDR3 has 15 amino acids. V was shortened by 0 bases and J by 7 bases, with 15 bases between the two germline ends. Germline CDR1 reads MNHEY; CDR2 reads SVGAGI. This chain's CDR3 is CASSYSVSRHSGYTF. The CDR3 coding sequence is TGTGCCAGCAGTTACTCGGTTTCGCGACACTCTGGCTACACCTTC.

Only one count was recorded for this clone. The chain is built from TRBV11-3 and TRBJ2-1, with 7 bases fitting TRBD1. The CDR3 is made up of 14 amino acids. The J segment lost 7 bases and the V segment lost 5 bases, leaving 8 bases of the junction unmatched. The germline V gene has CDR1 SGHNT and CDR2 YENEEA. The CDR3 DNA follows: TGTGCCAGCAGCCAGAGACAGGGTCAGAATGAGCAGTTCTTC. Translation: CASSQRQGQNEQFF.

The chain combines TRBV6-1 with TRBJ2-7; tentative D call: TRBD1 (5 bases). Per germline, CDR1 MNHNS and CDR2 SASEGT. The length of the CDR3 is 13 residues. V shed 10 bases and J shed 0 bases, with 13 bases lying between them. Here the CDR3 DNA reads TGTGCCACCTCGAAGGGGTACTCCTACGAGCAGTACTTC. It is translated as CATSKGYSYEQYF.

The V gene is TRBV9, the J gene TRBJ2-1; TRBD1 is a possible D gene (6 bases). The length of the CDR3 is 15 residues. From germline, CDR1 is SGDLS and CDR2 YYNGEE. The germline V and J ends were trimmed by 3 bases and 7 bases, with 17 bases remaining between them. DNA of the CDR3: TGTGCCAGCAGCGCCGGTGGGGGCCGTGTGAATGAGCAGTTCTTC. Its protein is CASSAGGGRVNEQFF.

The CDR3 reads CASSGTHLRKAGELFF. CDR3 DNA sequence: TGTGCCAGCAGTGGGACACACCTGAGGAAGGCCGGGGAGCTGTTTTTT. The genes are TRBV27 and TRBJ2-2; the D gene is possibly TRBD1 (6 bases). With 5 bases removed from V and 6 bases from J, the gap between germline ends came to 19 bases. The germline V gene encodes CDR1 MNHEY and CDR2 SMNVEV (reference sequence). This CDR3 comprises 16 residues.

The chain joins TRBV4-1 to TRBJ2-1; 13 bases map to TRBD2. The CDR3 spans 16 residues. V lost 0 bases to trimming and J lost 10 bases; unmatched junction nucleotides: 6. CDR1 and CDR2 (germline): MGHRA, YSYEKL. The CDR3 DNA sequence: TGCGCCAGCAGCCAAGATCTACTAGCGGGGGGGCACGAGCAGTTCTTC. Translating it yields CASSQDLLAGGHEQFF.

In its sample, this clone was seen a few times. This chain links TRBV7-9 with TRBJ2-7; maybe TRBD1 (5 bases). The V gene lost 6 bases and the J gene lost 7 bases, with 16 bases spanning the gap. Germline V gene data show CDR1 as SEHNR and CDR2 as FQNEAQ (reference sequence). CDR3 length equals 13 residues. The chain's CDR3 is CASRRSGPGEQYF. The CDR3 DNA reads TGTGCCAGCAGACGATCAGGGCCCGGGGAGCAGTACTTC.